Sequencing of this TCR beta chain was carried out in a study of OX40 agonist ivuxolimab in advanced cancers. As regards this clone: Its specificity is unknown.

The repertoire was sequenced with immunoSEQ multiplex PCR; TCRdb's copy has only in-frame clones and lacks some. This table has about 69,000 clones, 85% to 90% appearing once. Study-wide points: In the 0.1 to 3.0 mg/kg range, CD4+ and CD8+ blood T cells had expanded clonally by week 6.

The receptor was derived from an adult with an advanced solid tumor such as melanoma, head and neck, liver or kidney cancer. The specimen was CD4+ or CD8+ T cells sorted from blood, collected in a trial of the OX40 agonist ivuxolimab.

The CDR3 here is CASNVDGVFVTGELFF. In DNA form, the CDR3 reads TGTGCCAGTAACGTCGACGGCGTCTTTGTTACCGGGGAGCTGTTTTTT. The genes are TRBV19 and TRBJ2-2; unclear D gene. Trimming removed 7 bases from V and 5 bases from J, with 20 bases in between. CDR3 size: 16 residues. Germline V gene sequence: CDR1 LNHDA, CDR2 SQIVND (reference sequence).